This T cell receptor (beta chain) was recovered during a study of OX40 agonist ivuxolimab in advanced cancers. Across the study: Each patient was given ivuxolimab into a vein every 2 weeks, at 0.01 to 10 mg/kg. Three patients, one with hepatocellular carcinoma and two with cutaneous melanoma, responded partially.

Trimming cost V 2 bases and J 2 bases, with 4 bases left between them. The V gene's germline CDR1 is SEHNR and CDR2 FQNEAQ (reference sequence). The CDR3 spans 13 residues. The protocol was immunoSEQ multiplex PCR, while the TCRdb copy is restricted to in-frame clones and leaves out a portion. The profile covers roughly 50,000 clones, with 65% to 85% appearing a single time and just under 4% taken by the ten largest. The chain has TRBV7-9 and TRBJ1-3; D gene unclear. The sequence came from an adult with an advanced solid tumor such as melanoma, head and neck, liver or kidney cancer. Sequences were derived from CD4+ or CD8+ T cells sorted from blood, sampled in a trial of the OX40 agonist ivuxolimab. The CDR3 sequence is CASSLSAGNTIYF. CDR3 bases: TGTGCCAGCAGCTTATCGGCTGGAAACACCATATATTTT.